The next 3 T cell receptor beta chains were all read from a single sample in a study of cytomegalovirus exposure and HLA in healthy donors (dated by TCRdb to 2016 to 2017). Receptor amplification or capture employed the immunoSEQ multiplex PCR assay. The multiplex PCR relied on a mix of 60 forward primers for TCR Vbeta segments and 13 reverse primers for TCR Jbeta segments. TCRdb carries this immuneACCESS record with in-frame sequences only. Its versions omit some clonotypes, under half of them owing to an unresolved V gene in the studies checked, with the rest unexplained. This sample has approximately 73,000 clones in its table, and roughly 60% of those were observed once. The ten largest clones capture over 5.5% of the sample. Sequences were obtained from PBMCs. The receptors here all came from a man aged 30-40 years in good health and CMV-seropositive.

The CDR3 here is CASSMQGLAEAFF. The CDR3 nucleotides are TGTGCCAGTAGTATGCAGGGATTAGCTGAAGCTTTCTTT. The rearrangement uses TRBV19 and TRBJ1-1, with D perhaps matching TRBD1 (5 bases). The ends were cut back, 3 bases at V and 6 bases at J, with 11 bases in the middle. This CDR3 has 13 amino acids. In germline, CDR1 is LNHDA, CDR2 SQIVND (reference sequence).

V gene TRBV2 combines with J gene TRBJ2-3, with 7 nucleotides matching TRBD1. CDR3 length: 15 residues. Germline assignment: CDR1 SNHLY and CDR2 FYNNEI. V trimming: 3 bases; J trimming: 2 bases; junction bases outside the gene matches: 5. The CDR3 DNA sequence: TGTGCCAGCAGTGACGTCGGACAGGCCACAGATACGCAGTATTTT. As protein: CASSDVGQATDTQYF.

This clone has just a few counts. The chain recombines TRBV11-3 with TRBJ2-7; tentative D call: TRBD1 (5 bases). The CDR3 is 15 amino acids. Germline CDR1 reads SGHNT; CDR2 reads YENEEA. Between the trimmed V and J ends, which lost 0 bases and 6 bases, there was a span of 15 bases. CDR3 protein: CASSLDGAGPVEQYF. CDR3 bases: TGTGCCAGCAGCTTAGACGGCGCAGGGCCCGTCGAGCAGTACTTC.